This is a list of T cell receptor beta chains from one sample in a study of cytomegalovirus exposure and HLA in healthy donors. Generated by immunoSEQ multiplex PCR, the TCRdb table keeps only in-frame clones and is missing some. The data show around 53,000 clones, 65% to 85% seen once. Sequenced sample: PBMCs. The receptors here all came from a young man in good health and CMV-seronegative. The CDR3 runs from the conserved cysteine through the conserved F or W. A D gene is named only where the DNA matches it firmly. The size field is filled for only some rows; it gives once, few, many or a size class.

size	V	J	D	DNA	CDR3
-	TRBV7-2	TRBJ2-7	TRBD1	TGTGCCAGCAGCTTTAACAGGGGCCTGGAGCAGTACTTC	CASSFNRGLEQYF
-	TRBV7-2	TRBJ2-1	TRBD2	TGTGCCAGCAGCGGCCGACTAGCGGGAGTTACTGAGCAGTTCTTC	CASSGRLAGVTEQFF
-	TRBV27	TRBJ2-7	-	TGTGCCAGCAGTCAAACAGGGCCCTACGAGCAGTACTTC	CASSQTGPYEQYF
-	TRBV18	TRBJ2-2	-	TGTGCCAGCTCACCTATTAGCACCGGGGAGCTGTTTTTT	CASSPISTGELFF
-	TRBV28	TRBJ2-1	-	TGTGCCAGCAAGGTGGGCAGCAATGAGCAGTTCTTC	CASKVGSNEQFF
-	TRBV7-2	TRBJ1-1	-	TGTGCCAGCAGCCCCCGAGGTTTAGGGAACACTGAAGCTTTCTTT	CASSPRGLGNTEAFF
-	TRBV6-5	TRBJ1-6	TRBD1	TGTGCCAGCAGTTACTCGAGACAGGGGCTGCGTCCCCTCCACTTT	CASSYSRQGLRPLHF
once	TRBV7-6	TRBJ1-1	-	TGTGCCAGCAGTTCGCAGGGGAACACTGAAGCTTTCTTT	CASSSQGNTEAFF
-	TRBV10-3	TRBJ2-4	TRBD1	TGTGCCATCAGTGATGCAGGGGGCGATAACATTCAGTACTTC	CAISDAGGDNIQYF
-	TRBV5-8	TRBJ1-2	-	TGTGCCAGCAGCTTTAGGGGACTTAACTATGGCTACACCTTC	CASSFRGLNYGYTF
few	TRBV6-5	TRBJ1-6	-	TGTGCCAGCAGTCACCAAACCTTCGGGGATTCACCCCTCCACTTT	CASSHQTFGDSPLHF
-	TRBV6-1	TRBJ2-5	-	TGTGCCAGCAGCCCCCCGGGAAGCATGGGGGAGACCCAGTACTTC	CASSPPGSMGETQYF
-	TRBV5-1	TRBJ2-6	-	TGCGCCAGCAGCTTGTCGGGGGGCGCTGGGGCCAACGTCCTGACTTTC	CASSLSGGAGANVLTF
-	TRBV4-1	TRBJ1-1	TRBD1	TGCGCCAGCAGCCAAGGGACAGGATTTGAGGTAGCTTTCTTT	CASSQGTGFEVAFF
once	TRBV25-1	TRBJ2-2	TRBD2	TGTGCCAGCTCAAAGACAGGCGGGGGGACCGGGGAGCTGTTTTTT	CASSKTGGGTGELFF
-	TRBV5-6	TRBJ2-1	-	TGTGCCAGCAGCTTGGAAGGGGGAGAGTTCTTC	CASSLEGGEFF
-	TRBV7-6	TRBJ1-4	TRBD1	TGTGCCAGCAGCTTGGCAGGGGGCTTTGAAAAACTGTTTTTT	CASSLAGGFEKLFF
once	TRBV7-7	TRBJ2-2	-	TGTGCTAGCAGCTCCCCGAGCGGGGAGCTGTTTTTT	CASSSPSGELFF